The source of this TCR beta chain is a study of tumor-infiltrating lymphocytes in oesophageal squamous cell carcinoma. Per the germline V gene, CDR1 is SGHAT and CDR2 is FQNNGV. The CDR3 has 13 residues. TCRdb recomputed calls from the PCR reads with MiXCR, one row per CDR3 protein. The sample consists of about 10,000 distinct CDR3 sequences, 58% of them appearing once. This receptor was taken from a female donor with esophageal squamous cell carcinoma. The chain links TRBV11-2 to TRBJ2-5; perhaps D is TRBD1 or TRBD2 (5 bases each). The DNA end is a closer match to TRBJ2-7, so the J assignment may be wrong. Sequencing input: esophageal tumor tissue. The CDR3: CASTPGRTYEQYF. CDR3 nucleotides: TGTGCCAGCACCCCGGGGCGCACCTACGAGCAGTACTTC.